The 9 T cell receptor beta chains presented below share a single source sample, sequenced in a study of cytomegalovirus exposure and HLA in healthy donors. The PCR had 60 Vbeta and 13 Jbeta primers. Here immunoSEQ multiplex PCR was the method, and the copy in TCRdb shows in-frame clones only, minus some. This sample has about 130,000 clones; 70% to 85% occur once, and the top ten carry 2.6%. Sequencing input: PBMCs. The receptors stem from a woman aged 55-75 years in good health and CMV-seropositive.

DNA for the CDR3: TGTGCCAGCAGTGCGAGCAATAGCAATCAGCCCCAGCATTTT. Protein product: CASSASNSNQPQHF. J is TRBJ1-5 and V is TRBV2; D is ambiguous. With 4 bases removed from V and 0 bases from J, the gap between germline ends came to 7 bases. Germline CDR1 and CDR2: SNHLY and FYNNEI. This CDR3 is 14 amino acids long.

V usage is TRBV6-5 and J usage is TRBJ2-7, with 8 bases identical to TRBD1. CDR1 MNHEY and CDR2 SVGAGI come from the germline V gene. V was clipped by 6 bases and J by 5 bases; unmatched bases: 9. This CDR3 has 14 residues. The CDR3 DNA follows: TGTGCCAGCAGCCCAGGACAGGGAGGAGACGAGCAGTACTTC. Translated, it gives CASSPGQGGDEQYF.

This clone has just a few counts. The chain has TRBV6-5 and TRBJ1-4; D is possibly TRBD1 (5 bases). V was trimmed by 2 bases and J by 6 bases, leaving 16 bases between them. The CDR3 runs to 16 residues. Germline-derived CDR1 and CDR2 are MNHEY and SVGAGI. The DNA of the CDR3 is TGTGCCAGCAGTTACATCTCGGGAGGGGAAGATGAAAAACTGTTTTTT. It specifies CASSYISGGEDEKLFF.

The chain recombines TRBV7-6 with TRBJ1-4, with a tentative D call TRBD1 (6 bases). V was pared by 5 bases and J by 7 bases, with 17 bases between. The CDR3 spans 15 residues. Germline V CDR1 and CDR2: SGHVS, FNYEAQ. CDR3 amino acids: CASSPNTGLGEKLFF. DNA for the CDR3: TGTGCCAGCAGCCCCAACACAGGGCTGGGTGAAAAACTGTTTTTT.

In its sample, this clone was seen a few times. This chain joins TRBV7-9 and TRBJ1-2, with D tentatively TRBD1 (5 bases). With 2 bases removed from V and 6 bases from J, the gap between germline ends came to 10 bases. Per germline, CDR1 SEHNR and CDR2 FQNEAQ (reference sequence). This CDR3 has 13 residues. This chain's CDR3 is CASSLRGPDGYTF. The CDR3 DNA reads as TGTGCCAGCAGCTTAAGGGGTCCTGATGGCTACACCTTC.

This clone was seen a handful of times. The CDR3 loop reads CASSSDRGWTEAFF. The CDR3 nucleotides read TGTGCCAGCAGCTCCGACAGGGGTTGGACTGAAGCTTTCTTT. The chain combines TRBV7-8 with TRBJ1-1; 8 nucleotides line up with TRBD1. CDR3 length: 14 residues. The germline V gene has CDR1 SGHVS and CDR2 FQNEAQ. The V gene end was trimmed by 4 bases and the J gene end by 5 bases; junction bases not matched to a gene: 6. Variable domain in full (rest from reference TRBV7-8 and TRBJ1-1): GAGVSQSPRYKVAKRGQDVALRCDPISGHVSLFWYQQALGQGPEFLTYFQNEAQLDKSGLPSDRFFAERPEGSVSTLKIQRTQQEDSAVYLCASSSDRGWTEAFFGQGTRLTVV.

This clone was picked up one time. This chain joins TRBV6-1 and TRBJ1-5; 7 nucleotides match TRBD1. J gave up 4 bases and V 5 bases, and 8 bases lay outside the gene matches. Germline loops: CDR1 MNHNS, CDR2 SASEGT. This CDR3 is built from 15 residues. CDR3 sequence: CASSIDRAVNQPQHF. The DNA for the CDR3 is TGTGCCAGCAGTATAGACAGGGCGGTGAATCAGCCCCAGCATTTT.

J is TRBJ2-5 and V is TRBV9; a weak D match, TRBD2 (7 bases). CDR1 SGDLS and CDR2 YYNGEE come from the germline V gene. This CDR3 has 14 amino acids. The V end was cut by 4 bases, the J end by 2 bases, with 12 bases between. The CDR3, as DNA: TGTGCCAGCAGCCCTAGGGGGGGACAAGAGACCCAGTACTTC. Protein: CASSPRGGQETQYF.

The chain uses TRBV7-8 and TRBJ1-1; D not certain. V was pared by 6 bases and J by 5 bases, with 16 bases between. The CDR3 contains 14 residues. CDR1 is SGHVS, CDR2 FQNEAQ, per germline. CDR3 residues: CASSRREGTTEAFF. As DNA, the CDR3 is TGTGCCAGCAGTCGACGAGAGGGAACGACTGAAGCTTTCTTT.